These T cell receptor beta chains were read from a single sample in a study of CD4+ T cells in melanoma. Generated by immunoSEQ multiplex PCR, the TCRdb table keeps only in-frame clones and is missing some. The table shows some 7,000 clones, with 69% occurring only once. The material sequenced was cells from a culture (not recorded whether cultured in vitro). All receptors come from a human donor with melanoma. CDR3s leave out the opening cysteine and the closing phenylalanine or tryptophan.

len,v_gene,CDR3aa
12,TRBV28,ASRTGQTNTEAF
15,TRBV7-2,ASSLYFRDFRFYEQY
14,TRBV7-9,ASSLGAGGPYNEQF
15,TRBV30,AWTIANQVLSNSPLH
12,TRBV5-8,ASSLGTGVETQY
14,TRBV30,AWRSRRTGSTGELF
12,TRBV9,ASSVGQVNEKLF
15,TRBV5-1,ASSLGHSFTMNTEAF
15,TRBV19,ASSRPKGQGSNQPQH
17,TRBV15,ATSRDQGGSGGAKETQY
12,TRBV7-2,ASSLGGEGRPQH
15,TRBV30,AWSPRTGTTNTGELF
14,TRBV10-3,AIPVGSGEEHRGAV
19,TRBV5-3,ARSPSGLAGVHEGNTGELF
14,TRBV7-9,ASSLEVRTPTYGYT
12,TRBV6-5,ASSPETSGNTIY
11,TRBV11-2,ASSPGTRETQY
11,TRBV11-2,ASSLAGPGTQY
11,TRBV7-6,ASSKGHQETQY
13,TRBV18,ASSPAGTGNYGYT
13,TRBV10-1,ASRRYRDGNQPQH
11,TRBV30,AWSVEPIYGYT
13,TRBV2,ASRAIGTGAYEQY
16,TRBV6-2/TRBV6-3,ASSYGPSGGLSRNEQF
11,TRBV11-2,ASSSDRGREAF
11,TRBV20-1,SASPLARETQY
13,TRBV4-3,ASSQDRDRYTEAF
13,TRBV4-2,ASSQSRSSYNEQF
12,TRBV7-3,ASSFRGSFQPQH
13,TRBV7-3,ASSPDRGGDTEAF
11,TRBV11-2,ASSLAPPYGYT
14,TRBV18,ASSPRRDYYTDTQY
13,TRBV5-1,ASSLVPGAYNEQF
9,TRBV5-5,ASTAFGELF
12,TRBV2,ASRGTSGAHEQF
12,TRBV9,ASSVAYRGGEQY
13,TRBV7-8,ASSLVGLAYNEQF
9,TRBV6-6,ASRGDREAF
13,TRBV7-9,ASSSSGPTYNEQF
10,TRBV12-3/TRBV12-4,ASSLNLYEQY
13,TRBV6-2/TRBV6-3,ASSAPGQGAYGYT
12,TRBV2,ASRGTGSSYEQY
12,TRBV5-1,ASSGPGGDYEQY
14,TRBV4-1,ASSQDRRGAYNEQF
14,TRBV19,ASSIWTTASNQPQH